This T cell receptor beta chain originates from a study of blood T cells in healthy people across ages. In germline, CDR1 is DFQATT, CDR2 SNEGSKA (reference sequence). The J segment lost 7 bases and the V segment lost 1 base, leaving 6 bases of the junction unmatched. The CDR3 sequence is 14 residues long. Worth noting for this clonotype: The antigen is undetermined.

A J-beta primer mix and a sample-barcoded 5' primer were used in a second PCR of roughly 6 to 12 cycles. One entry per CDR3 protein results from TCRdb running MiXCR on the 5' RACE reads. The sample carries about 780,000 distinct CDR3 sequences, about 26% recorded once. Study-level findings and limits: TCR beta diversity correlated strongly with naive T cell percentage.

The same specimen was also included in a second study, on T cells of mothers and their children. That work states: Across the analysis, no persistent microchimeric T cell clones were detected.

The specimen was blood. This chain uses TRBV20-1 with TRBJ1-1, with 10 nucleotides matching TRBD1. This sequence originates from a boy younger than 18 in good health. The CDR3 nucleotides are TGCAGTGCTAGAGGCCTCGGACAGGGGGTTGAAGCTTTCTTT. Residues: CSARGLGQGVEAFF.